This T cell receptor beta chain appears in the sequencing data of a study of shared clonotypes between healthy human individuals. At the level of the study: Donors were a couple of women and a few men aged 18 to 49.

The protocol was immunoSEQ multiplex PCR, while the TCRdb copy is restricted to in-frame clones and leaves out a portion. The sample lists more than 450,000 clones, roughly 78% occurring once. With 0 bases removed from V and 6 bases from J, the gap between germline ends came to 9 bases. Germline V gives CDR1 SGHKS, CDR2 YYEKEE (reference sequence). This CDR3 comprises 13 residues. J is TRBJ1-2 and V is TRBV5-5; no definite D call. This receptor was identified in a woman in her thirties or forties in good health. Some clones in this sample may be carry-over from other donors' samples. Sequenced: PBMCs. The CDR3 sequence: CASSLEDDHGYTF. In nucleotides, the CDR3 is TGTGCCAGCAGCTTGGAGGACGACCATGGCTACACCTTC.